The rows below give T cell receptor beta chains drawn from one sample of a study of cytomegalovirus exposure and HLA in healthy donors. The protocol was immunoSEQ multiplex PCR, while the TCRdb copy is restricted to in-frame clones and leaves out a portion. Here the sample spans approximately 270,000 clones, 70% to 90% being singletons. Sequencing input: PBMCs. Source of these receptors: a woman aged 18-29 years in good health and CMV-seronegative. Each CDR3 is given with its conserved first and last residue.

TRBV19	TRBJ2-1	CASRQGGSSYNEQFF
TRBV19	TRBJ1-2	CASSSTYGNYGYTF
TRBV30	TRBJ1-4	CAWNLHGGGGIGKLFF
TRBV7-6	TRBJ2-1	CASSGGDYSYNEQFF
TRBV7-6	TRBJ2-5	CASSLGGGVETQYF
TRBV6-1	TRBJ1-5	CASSEGTGRAQPQHF
TRBV18	TRBJ1-5	CASSRMGHDISDQPQHF
TRBV7-9	TRBJ2-7	CASAGGVQYF
TRBV27	TRBJ2-7	CASKLAGPFYEQYF
TRBV18	TRBJ2-5	CASSRTSGGGKTQYF
TRBV15	TRBJ2-7	CATSRDWGGASPSEYEQYF
TRBV9	TRBJ1-2	CASSAVRGPMHGYTF
TRBV6-1	TRBJ2-7	CASRPGQTYEQYF
TRBV4-3	TRBJ1-1	CASSQVLTGGTEAFF
TRBV6-5	TRBJ1-1	CASSSRQMWTEAFF
TRBV5-6	TRBJ1-1	CASSLRGPRTEAFF
TRBV5-1	TRBJ2-1	CASSLRAGAAEQFF
TRBV7-9	TRBJ2-2	CASSLGQGGNTGELFF
TRBV6-6	TRBJ2-7	CASSGNRVGEQYF
TRBV6-5	TRBJ1-1	CASSYFWNTEAFF
TRBV29-1	TRBJ1-4	CSVEVHRGEEKLFF